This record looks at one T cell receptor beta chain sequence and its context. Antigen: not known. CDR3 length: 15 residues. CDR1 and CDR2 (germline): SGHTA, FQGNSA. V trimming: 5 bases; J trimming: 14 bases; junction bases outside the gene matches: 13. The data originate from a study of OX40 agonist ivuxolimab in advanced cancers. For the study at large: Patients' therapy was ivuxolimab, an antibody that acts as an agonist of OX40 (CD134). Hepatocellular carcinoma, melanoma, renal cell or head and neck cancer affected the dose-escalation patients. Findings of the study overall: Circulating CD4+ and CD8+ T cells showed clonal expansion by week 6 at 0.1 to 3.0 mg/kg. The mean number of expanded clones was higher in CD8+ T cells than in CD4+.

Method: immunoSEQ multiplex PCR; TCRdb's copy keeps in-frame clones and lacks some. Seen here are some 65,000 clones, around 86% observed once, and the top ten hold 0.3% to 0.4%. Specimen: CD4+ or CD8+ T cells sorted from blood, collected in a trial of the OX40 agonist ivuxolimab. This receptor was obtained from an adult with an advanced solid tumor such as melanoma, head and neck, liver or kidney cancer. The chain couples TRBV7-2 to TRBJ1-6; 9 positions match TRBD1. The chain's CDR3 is CASSVTGQGTRTLHF. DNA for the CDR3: TGTGCCAGCAGCGTGACGGGACAGGGAACTAGAACCCTCCACTTT.